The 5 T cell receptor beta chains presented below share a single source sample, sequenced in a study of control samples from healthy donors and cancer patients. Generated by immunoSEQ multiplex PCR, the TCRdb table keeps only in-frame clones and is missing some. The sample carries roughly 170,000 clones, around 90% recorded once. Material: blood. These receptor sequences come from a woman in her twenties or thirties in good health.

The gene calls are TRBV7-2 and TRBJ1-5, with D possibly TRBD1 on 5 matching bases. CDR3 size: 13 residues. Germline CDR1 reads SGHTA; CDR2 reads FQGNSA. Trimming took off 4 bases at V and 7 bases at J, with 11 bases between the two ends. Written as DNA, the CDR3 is TGTGCCAGCAGCTGGGGCCCGGAACAGCCCCAGCATTTT. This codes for CASSWGPEQPQHF.

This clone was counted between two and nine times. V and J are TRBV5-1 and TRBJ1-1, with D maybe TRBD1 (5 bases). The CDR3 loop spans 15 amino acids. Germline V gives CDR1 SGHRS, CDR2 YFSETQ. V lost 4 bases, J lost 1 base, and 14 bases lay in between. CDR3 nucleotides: TGCGCCAGCAGCGAGGGCTCCAGGGCGAACACTGAAGCTTTCTTT. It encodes CASSEGSRANTEAFF.

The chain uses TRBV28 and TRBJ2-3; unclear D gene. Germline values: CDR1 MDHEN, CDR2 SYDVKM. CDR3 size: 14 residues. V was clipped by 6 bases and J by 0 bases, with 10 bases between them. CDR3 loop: CASSEMGSTDTQYF. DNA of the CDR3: TGTGCCAGCAGCGAGATGGGTAGCACAGATACGCAGTATTTT.

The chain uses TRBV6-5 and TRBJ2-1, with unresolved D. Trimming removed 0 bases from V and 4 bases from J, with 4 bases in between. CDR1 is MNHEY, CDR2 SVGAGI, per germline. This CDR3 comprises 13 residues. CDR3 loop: CASSYSAYNEQFF. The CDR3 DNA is TGTGCCAGCAGTTACTCAGCTTACAATGAGCAGTTCTTC.

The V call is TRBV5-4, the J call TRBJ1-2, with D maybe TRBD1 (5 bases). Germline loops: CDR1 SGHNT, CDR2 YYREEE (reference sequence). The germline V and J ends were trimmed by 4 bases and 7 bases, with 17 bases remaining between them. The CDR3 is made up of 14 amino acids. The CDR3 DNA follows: TGTGCCAGCAGCCAGTCCGGGGAGAGGGGTGGCTACACCTTC. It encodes CASSQSGERGGYTF.